This passage covers 18 T cell receptor beta chains from one sample sequenced in a study of T cells after posttransplantation cyclophosphamide. Data came from immunoSEQ multiplex PCR; TCRdb stores just in-frame clones and leaves some out. The sample presents over 10,000 clones, none singletons. Busulfan-fludarabine conditioning, marrow transplant, and cyclophosphamide on days +3 and +4 were administered. Sequenced material: PBMCs, taken after allogeneic stem cell transplant with posttransplant cyclophosphamide. The receptors were gathered from a female patient in her forties or fifties who received an allogeneic stem cell transplant from a related donor, was CMV-positive, and had acute GVHD only. Certain T cells may be donor cells from the graft.

Ten or more counts support this clone. J is TRBJ1-5 and V is TRBV19; D is possibly TRBD1 (6 bases). This CDR3 spans 14 amino acids. Trimming left V 7 bases short and J 3 bases short, with 13 bases between. Germline values: CDR1 LNHDA, CDR2 SQIVND (reference sequence). The CDR3 region is CASNPGQFNQPQHF. DNA for the CDR3: TGTGCCAGTAACCCAGGACAGTTCAATCAGCCCCAGCATTTT.

This chain connects TRBV18 to TRBJ2-7; D is unclear. V was pared by 0 bases and J by 2 bases, with 11 bases between. CDR1 KGHSH and CDR2 LQKENI come from the germline V gene. The CDR3 has 15 residues. CDR3 sequence: CASSPPELSTYEQYF. Here the CDR3 DNA reads TGTGCCAGCTCACCACCGGAACTTAGCACCTACGAGCAGTACTTC.

The V call is TRBV25-1, the J call TRBJ2-3; D remains ambiguous. Germline lookup yields CDR1 MGHDK and CDR2 SYGVNS. The ends were cut back, 3 bases at V and 3 bases at J, with 4 bases in the middle. This CDR3 has 12 amino acids. CDR3 residues: CASSDSTDTQYF. Written as DNA, the CDR3 is TGTGCCAGCAGTGATAGTACAGATACGCAGTATTTT.

This clone was counted at least ten times. The rearrangement uses TRBV5-4 and TRBJ2-1; 12 positions match TRBD2. Trimming took 6 bases from V and 6 from J; bases not matched to a gene: 7. This CDR3 is built from 15 residues. Germline loops: CDR1 SGHNT, CDR2 YYREEE (reference sequence). In nucleotides, the CDR3 is TGTGCCAGCACCTTAAGGGGACTAGCGGGCAATGAGCAGTTCTTC. It is translated as CASTLRGLAGNEQFF.

This clone came up many times. The chain recombines TRBV4-1 with TRBJ2-5; TRBD2 matches at 12 bases. The J segment lost 2 bases and the V segment lost 1 base, leaving 8 bases of the junction unmatched. Germline V CDR1 and CDR2: MGHRA, YSYEKL. The CDR3 length is 18 residues. DNA of the CDR3: TGCGCCAGCAGCCAAGCGGCTAGCGGGGGGGCCTCGCAAGAGACCCAGTACTTC. Translation gives CASSQAASGGASQETQYF.

This clone was detected many times. The genes are TRBV5-1 and TRBJ2-3, with TRBD2 identical over 13 bases. The germline V gene encodes CDR1 SGHRS and CDR2 YFSETQ. The CDR3 sequence is 15 residues long. After removal of 1 base from V and 4 bases from J, the junction contained 0 bases not matched to a gene. DNA of the CDR3: TGCGCCAGCAGCTTGACTAGCGGGGGGGCAGATACGCAGTATTTT. Residues: CASSLTSGGADTQYF. Combining the CDR3 with reference TRBV5-1 and TRBJ2-3 gives the whole variable domain KAGVTQTPRYLIKTRGQQVTLSCSPISGHRSVSWYQQTPGQGLQFLFEYFSETQRNKGNFPGRFSGRQFSNSRSEMNVSTLELGDSALYLCASSLTSGGADTQYFGPGTRLTVL.

At least ten counts were recorded for this clone. This chain joins TRBV2 and TRBJ2-5; TRBD2 is a possible D gene (5 bases). The CDR3 is 12 amino acids. Germline V gene data show CDR1 as SNHLY and CDR2 as FYNNEI. Trimming took off 5 bases at V and 3 bases at J, with 7 bases between the two ends. The CDR3 sequence: CASSYSEETQYF. The CDR3, as DNA: TGTGCCAGCAGTTATAGCGAAGAGACCCAGTACTTC.

The gene calls are TRBV27 and TRBJ2-3; 7 bases align to TRBD2. The V and J ends lost 8 bases and 1 base, in that order; junction bases with no gene match: 0. The V gene's germline CDR1 is MNHEY and CDR2 SMNVEV (reference sequence). The CDR3 is 12 amino acids. CDR3 DNA sequence: TGTGCCAGCGCGGGGGGCACAGATACGCAGTATTTT. Its protein product is CASAGGTDTQYF.

At least ten counts were recorded for this clone. The V call is TRBV5-1, the J call TRBJ1-3; maybe TRBD1 (6 bases). The germline gives CDR1 SGHRS, CDR2 YFSETQ. The CDR3 contains 16 residues. V shed 0 bases and J shed 2 bases, with 12 bases lying between them. CDR3 amino acids: CASSLDPGTTGNTIYF. The CDR3 bases are TGCGCCAGCAGCTTGGACCCCGGGACAACTGGAAACACCATATATTTT.

This clone was observed at least ten times. This chain links TRBV6-1 with TRBJ2-1, with TRBD2 matching 13 bases. V was pared by 2 bases and J by 4 bases, with 5 bases of the junction left unmatched. Germline V gene data show CDR1 as MNHNS and CDR2 as SASEGT. The CDR3 sequence is 17 residues long. CDR3 sequence: CASSETLAGGRYNEQFF. DNA of the CDR3: TGTGCCAGCAGTGAAACACTAGCGGGGGGGAGATACAATGAGCAGTTCTTC.

This clone was counted many times. The gene calls are TRBV27 and TRBJ2-1; D not certain. The germline V and J ends were trimmed by 3 bases and 0 bases, with 18 bases remaining between them. This CDR3 region has 18 residues. CDR1 and CDR2 from the germline V gene are MNHEY and SMNVEV (reference sequence). The CDR3 DNA sequence: TGTGCCAGCAGTTTGGGCCTGGTGTCGGTAGGCTCCTACAATGAGCAGTTCTTC. This translates into CASSLGLVSVGSYNEQFF.

There are a few counts of this clone. The chain combines TRBV5-5 with TRBJ2-5; D is perhaps TRBD2 (5 bases). The CDR3 runs to 15 residues. Trimming pared 2 bases from V and 1 base from J, leaving 12 bases between. Germline V gives CDR1 SGHKS, CDR2 YYEKEE (reference sequence). This chain's CDR3 is CASSLRGNGQETQYF. For the CDR3, the DNA is TGTGCCAGCAGCTTACGGGGAAATGGCCAAGAGACCCAGTACTTC.

This clone has ten or more counts. This chain uses TRBV27 with TRBJ1-5; D might be TRBD1 (5 bases). In germline, CDR1 is MNHEY, CDR2 SMNVEV (reference sequence). The CDR3 contains 16 residues. V lost 1 base and J 0 bases, leaving 10 bases between the germline ends. CDR3 in DNA: TGTGCCAGCAGTTTATGGTCGGGGGATAGCAATCAGCCCCAGCATTTT. Amino acids: CASSLWSGDSNQPQHF.

This clone was observed many times. The chain combines TRBV5-1 with TRBJ2-7; tentative D call: TRBD1 (6 bases). This CDR3 contains 16 residues. CDR1 SGHRS and CDR2 YFSETQ come from the germline V gene. V was trimmed by 0 bases and J by 2 bases, leaving 15 bases between them. DNA of the CDR3: TGCGCCAGCAGCTTGGGAGCAGGGGCCTTAACCTACGAGCAGTACTTC. Protein product: CASSLGAGALTYEQYF.

This clone was counted ten times or more. The chain has TRBV5-7 and TRBJ2-7; tentative D call: TRBD1 (5 bases). TRBV5-7 is labeled an ORF, and its function is uncertain. With 2 bases removed from V and 4 bases from J, the gap between germline ends came to 19 bases. This CDR3 has 16 amino acids. CDR3 DNA sequence: TGTGCCAGCAGCTTAGGGGCTCCCCTCCCTGGGTACGAGCAGTACGTC. Its translation is CASSLGAPLPGYEQYV.

This clone was detected many times. The V and J genes are TRBV18 and TRBJ2-7; 7 nucleotides line up with TRBD1. The CDR3 loop spans 16 amino acids. V shed 8 bases and J 3 bases; nucleotides not matched to a gene: 16. Germline V CDR1 and CDR2: KGHSH, LQKENI. The CDR3 is CASPFPRTGGIYEQYV. Here the CDR3 DNA reads TGTGCCAGCCCGTTTCCCCGGACAGGTGGAATCTACGAGCAGTACGTC.

At least ten counts were recorded for this clone. The chain joins TRBV14 to TRBJ2-2; 8 bases fit TRBD1. CDR1 and CDR2 (germline): SGHDN, FVKESK. This CDR3 is 18 amino acids long. The V gene end was trimmed by 2 bases and the J gene end by 7 bases; junction bases not matched to a gene: 15. CDR3: CASSQRTFSGGSNGELFF. DNA of the CDR3: TGTGCCAGCAGCCAAAGGACCTTTTCAGGGGGCTCTAACGGGGAGCTGTTTTTT.

Many counts were recorded for this clone. V is TRBV4-3 and J is TRBJ2-1; 7 bases map to TRBD2. The V and J ends lost 4 bases and 5 bases, in that order; junction bases with no gene match: 8. This CDR3 comprises 15 residues. The germline gives CDR1 LGHNA, CDR2 YSLEER. The CDR3 DNA sequence: TGCGCCAGCAGCCCTTACCGGGACTACCACAATGAGCAGTTCTTC. It is translated as CASSPYRDYHNEQFF.